Listed here are 13 T cell receptor beta chains from one sample, sequenced in a study of blood T cell repertoires in COVID-19 (dated by TCRdb to about 2020). Library construction relied on the immunoSEQ multiplex PCR assay. TCRdb stores this immuneACCESS table with in-frame sequences only. Part of the clones is absent; in the studies checked, under half of the shortfall reflects unresolved V genes, and no reason is known for the rest. The sample table lists some 13,000 clones, less than 90% of them with a count of one. Of the sample, over 30% is held by the ten largest clones. Specimen: peripheral blood. Source of these receptors: a man aged 45-60 years with active COVID-19.

The genes are TRBV4-1 and TRBJ1-4, with TRBD1 matching over 8 bases. Trimming removed 1 base from V and 7 bases from J; junction bases left unmatched: 8. CDR3 length: 16 amino acids. Germline CDR1 is MGHRA and CDR2 is YSYEKL. For the CDR3, the DNA is TGCGCCAGCAGCCAAGCCCTCAGGGGGCGCGGTGAAAAACTGTTTTTT. Translating it yields CASSQALRGRGEKLFF.

This chain joins TRBV27 and TRBJ2-1; 9 nucleotides align to TRBD2. With 4 bases clipped from V and 6 bases from J, the junction kept 4 bases outside the gene matches. Looked up from germline, CDR1 is MNHEY and CDR2 is SMNVEV (reference sequence). CDR3 length: 14 amino acids. The CDR3, as DNA: TGTGCCAGCAGTTCCGGGACTAGCCCCAATGAGCAGTTCTTC. Translating gives CASSSGTSPNEQFF.

This chain links TRBV12-3 or TRBV12-4 with TRBJ2-7; D is uncertain. The CDR3 sequence is 12 residues long. The germline V and J ends were trimmed by 8 bases and 3 bases, with 11 bases remaining between them. The CDR3 here is CASAENYYEQYF. As DNA, the CDR3 is TGTGCCAGCGCCGAGAATTACTACGAGCAGTACTTC.

The chain couples TRBV6-5 to TRBJ2-2; 8 bases are shared with TRBD2. V was clipped by 7 bases and J by 0 bases; unmatched bases: 4. The CDR3 sequence is 15 residues long. Germline CDR1 reads MNHEY; CDR2 reads SVGAGI. This CDR3 is CASNAGGANTGELFF. CDR3 DNA sequence: TGTGCCAGCAACGCGGGGGGCGCGAACACCGGGGAGCTGTTTTTT.

This sequence joins TRBV28 and TRBJ2-4; 7 nucleotides line up with TRBD2. CDR3 length: 15 residues. The germline gives CDR1 MDHEN, CDR2 SYDVKM. Trimming at V came to 4 bases and at J to 9 bases, leaving 12 bases not matched to a gene. CDR3 loop: CASSSHWGGTGIQYF. The DNA of the CDR3 is TGTGCCAGCAGTTCACACTGGGGGGGAACGGGCATTCAGTACTTC.

The rearrangement joins TRBV28 to TRBJ2-7; D is unresolved. V was cut by 6 bases and J by 4 bases, with 19 bases left in between. Germline lookup yields CDR1 MDHEN and CDR2 SYDVKM. This CDR3 is built from 15 residues. CDR3 sequence (DNA): TGTGCCAGCAGCCAGGTCGTTCCTTCTACTTACGAGCAGTACTTC. It translates to CASSQVVPSTYEQYF.

This sequence joins TRBV5-6 and TRBJ2-1; tentatively, D is TRBD2 (5 bases). The ends were cut back, 4 bases at V and 4 bases at J, with 12 bases in the middle. The CDR3 runs 14 residues. Germline CDR1 SGHDT, CDR2 YYEEEE. CDR3 nucleotides: TGTGCCAGCAGCCCCGGACTCATTTACAATGAGCAGTTCTTC. This sequence encodes CASSPGLIYNEQFF. The full variable domain, with the rest looked up from reference TRBV5-6 and TRBJ2-1, is DAGVTQSPTHLIKTRGQQVTLRCSPKSGHDTVSWYQQALGQGPQFIFQYYEEEERQRGNFPDRFSGHQFPNYSSELNVNALLLGDSALYLCASSPGLIYNEQFFGPGTRLTVL.

The chain employs TRBV19 and TRBJ2-2, with D unresolved. This CDR3 is built from 15 residues. Trimming took 3 bases from V and 3 from J, leaving 11 bases between them. From germline, CDR1 is LNHDA and CDR2 SQIVND (reference sequence). CDR3 in amino acids: CASSMRGSYTGELFF. The CDR3 DNA reads as TGTGCCAGTAGTATGCGAGGCAGCTACACCGGGGAGCTGTTTTTT.

This chain links TRBV5-5 with TRBJ2-1; TRBD2 aligns across 7 bases. The CDR3 runs 16 residues. CDR1 and CDR2 from the germline V gene are SGHKS and YYEKEE (reference sequence). The V gene end was trimmed by 4 bases and the J gene end by 0 bases; junction bases not matched to a gene: 7. In DNA form, the CDR3 reads TGTGCCAGCAGCCACCAGGGCGGGAGCTCCTACAATGAGCAGTTCTTC. Translation: CASSHQGGSSYNEQFF.

The CDR3 nucleotides read TGCGCCAGCAGCCAAGATGCAGTGGCTAGCGGTTACAATGAGCAGTTCTTC. This gives the protein CASSQDAVASGYNEQFF. The V and J genes are TRBV4-1 and TRBJ2-1, with 7 bases fitting TRBD2. V trimming: 0 bases; J trimming: 4 bases; junction bases outside the gene matches: 9. Germline V CDR1 and CDR2: MGHRA, YSYEKL. The CDR3 extends over 17 amino acids.

The gene calls are TRBV6-6 and TRBJ1-4; 7 bases agree with TRBD1. Germline CDR1 and CDR2: MNHNY and SVGAGI (reference sequence). This CDR3 spans 19 amino acids. With V trimmed by 5 bases and J by 0 bases, 15 bases remained unmatched. DNA of the CDR3: TGTGCCAGCAGTCGACTCTACGCTACAGGGGATGCAACTAATGAAAAACTGTTTTTT. It codes for CASSRLYATGDATNEKLFF.

This sequence joins TRBV4-1 and TRBJ2-7; 7 bases are shared with TRBD2. This CDR3 comprises 15 residues. V was pared by 4 bases and J by 1 base, with 7 bases of the junction left unmatched. Germline values: CDR1 MGHRA, CDR2 YSYEKL. The CDR3: CASSPEGGLSYEQYF. Here the CDR3 DNA reads TGCGCCAGCAGCCCAGAGGGAGGGTTATCCTACGAGCAGTACTTC.

V gene TRBV5-1 combines with J gene TRBJ2-3; TRBD2 might be the D (6 bases). Germline V CDR1 and CDR2: SGHRS, YFSETQ. This CDR3 has 15 amino acids. V was clipped by 7 bases and J by 4 bases, with 19 bases between them. CDR3 sequence: CASFLGGGNADTQYF. CDR3 nucleotide sequence: TGCGCCAGCTTCCTCGGAGGCGGGAACGCAGATACGCAGTATTTT. Full variable domain (missing parts from reference TRBV5-1 and TRBJ2-3): KAGVTQTPRYLIKTRGQQVTLSCSPISGHRSVSWYQQTPGQGLQFLFEYFSETQRNKGNFPGRFSGRQFSNSRSEMNVSTLELGDSALYLCASFLGGGNADTQYFGPGTRLTVL.